These 26 T cell receptor beta chains came from one sample sequenced in a study of T cell responses to AZD1222 COVID-19 vaccine. Generated by immunoSEQ multiplex PCR, the TCRdb table keeps only in-frame clones and is missing some. This sample has some 150,000 clones, with roughly 92% found just once. Material: peripheral blood, obtained on day 0 of AZD1222 vaccination. The receptors originated from an adult in good health.

This clone was detected only once. The chain uses TRBV7-9 and TRBJ2-7; possibly TRBD1 or TRBD2 for D (5 bases each). Trimming stripped 4 bases from V and 5 bases from J, with 9 bases between. CDR3 length: 12 residues. Germline CDR1 reads SEHNR; CDR2 reads FQNEAQ (reference sequence). The CDR3 coding sequence is TGTGCCAGCAGCTCGGGACCCGACGAGCAGTACTTC. This sequence encodes CASSSGPDEQYF. Variable domain in full (rest from reference TRBV7-9 and TRBJ2-7): DTGVSQNPRHKITKRGQNVTFRCDPISEHNRLYWYRQTLGQGPEFLTYFQNEAQLEKSRLLSDRFSAERPKGSFSTLEIQRTEQGDSAMYLCASSSGPDEQYFGPGTRLTVT.

This chain joins TRBV5-1 and TRBJ1-2; TRBD1 might be the D (5 bases). The CDR3 spans 14 residues. Trimming removed 0 bases at V and 5 bases at J, with 11 bases between. Germline V gene data show CDR1 as SGHRS and CDR2 as YFSETQ. CDR3: CASSLDIGVYGYTF. The CDR3 DNA is TGCGCCAGCAGCTTGGACATAGGGGTTTATGGCTACACCTTC.

The chain combines TRBV3-1 (or the pseudogene TRBV3-2) with TRBJ1-1; possible D gene TRBD1, 5 bases. The CDR3 runs 13 residues. Germline V gene data show CDR1 as LGHDT and CDR2 as YNNKEL (reference sequence). The germline V and J ends were trimmed by 5 bases and 9 bases, with 16 bases remaining between them. This CDR3 reads CASSTRSGTQAFF. The CDR3 DNA sequence: TGTGCCAGCAGCACGCGTTCAGGGACCCAAGCTTTCTTT.

This chain joins TRBV9 and TRBJ1-1; D unclear. Germline V CDR1 and CDR2: SGDLS, YYNGEE. This CDR3 is built from 13 residues. The germline V and J ends were trimmed by 2 bases and 1 base, with 6 bases remaining between them. The CDR3 nucleotides are TGTGCCAGCAGCGTCAACAAGAACACTGAAGCTTTCTTT. Protein: CASSVNKNTEAFF.

This chain joins TRBV4-1 and TRBJ2-4; D remains ambiguous. Germline-derived CDR1 and CDR2 are MGHRA and YSYEKL. The V end lost 1 base, the J end lost 1 base, and 8 bases lay between the germline ends. CDR3 length equals 15 residues. The CDR3 spells CASSQVGMAKNIQYF. CDR3 nucleotide sequence: TGCGCCAGCAGCCAAGTGGGCATGGCCAAAAACATTCAGTACTTC.

Note on this clone: Given the absence of the conserved phenylalanine or tryptophan at the CDR3 end, a read error is likely. The DNA is omitted, as the CDR3 cannot be located on it reliably, and the CDR3 follows TCRdb's listing. The V call is TRBV20-1, the J call TRBJ2-7; the table's D call TRBD2 went unverified against the DNA. The CDR3 sequence runs 8 residues, both termini included. CDR1 and CDR2 from the germline V gene are DFQATT and SNEGSKA (reference sequence). The CDR3 is CSAIFGEI.

The V and J genes are TRBV6-2 or TRBV6-3 and TRBJ2-3; 7 nucleotides align to TRBD2. The CDR3 is made up of 16 amino acids. Trimming removed 2 bases from V and 3 bases from J; junction bases left unmatched: 8. Germline V gene data show CDR1 as MNHEY and CDR2 as SVGEGT. In DNA, the CDR3 is TGTGCCAGCAGTTACGGGGCTAGCGGAGCTACAGATACGCAGTATTTT. Residues: CASSYGASGATDTQYF.

The V and J genes are TRBV7-9 and TRBJ2-1; no firm D call. V was clipped by 0 bases and J by 7 bases, with 4 bases between them. The CDR3 totals 12 residues. Germline V lookup: CDR1 SEHNR, CDR2 FQNEAQ (reference sequence). CDR3 bases: TGTGCCAGCAGCTTAGCGTTGAATGAGCAGTTCTTC. Translation: CASSLALNEQFF.

The chain combines TRBV18 with TRBJ1-1, with D possibly matching TRBD1 (5 bases). The CDR3 covers 14 residues. The V gene's germline CDR1 is KGHSH and CDR2 LQKENI. Trimming stripped 3 bases from V and 2 bases from J, with 10 bases between. The CDR3 coding sequence is TGTGCCAGCTCACCCCAAAGGGGAAACACTGAAGCTTTCTTT. Its translation is CASSPQRGNTEAFF.

The rearrangement uses TRBV24-1 and TRBJ2-1; 8 bases map to TRBD2. Germline CDR1 and CDR2: KGHDR and SFDVKD. The CDR3 is made up of 18 amino acids. Losses at the gene ends were 5 bases for V and 0 bases for J; bases not matched to a gene: 11. The CDR3 loop reads CATSGVTSGKSSYNEQFF. The DNA of the CDR3 is TGTGCCACCAGTGGCGTTACTAGCGGTAAAAGCTCCTACAATGAGCAGTTCTTC.

J is TRBJ2-5 and V is TRBV7-8, with a weak D call TRBD1 (6 bases). Between the trimmed V and J ends, which lost 5 bases and 3 bases, there was a span of 13 bases. In germline, CDR1 is SGHVS, CDR2 FQNEAQ. The CDR3 covers 14 residues. The CDR3 protein is CASSETQGKETQYF. The CDR3 nucleotides are TGTGCCAGCAGCGAAACCCAGGGGAAAGAGACCCAGTACTTC.

The chain recombines TRBV7-2 with TRBJ2-7, with a tentative D call TRBD1 (5 bases). This CDR3 has 15 amino acids. Germline V lookup: CDR1 SGHTA, CDR2 FQGNSA. V gave up 6 bases and J gave up 1 base, with 16 bases separating them. CDR3 protein: CASSRGQGSSYEQYF. The CDR3 DNA reads TGTGCCAGCAGTCGAGGTCAGGGATCATCCTACGAGCAGTACTTC.

This clone occurred a few times. The J gene is TRBJ2-7, the V gene TRBV6-1; D remains unclear. The germline V gene encodes CDR1 MNHNS and CDR2 SASEGT. This CDR3 is built from 17 residues. Trimming took off 4 bases at V and 2 bases at J, with 21 bases between the two ends. For the CDR3, the DNA is TGTGCCAGCAGTGGGCACCGGACCCTTGGGCCCCCCTACGAGCAGTACTTC. Translated: CASSGHRTLGPPYEQYF.

V gene TRBV18 combines with J gene TRBJ2-1, with 8 bases aligning to TRBD1. CDR1 and CDR2 from the germline V gene are KGHSH and LQKENI. The CDR3 is made up of 15 amino acids. J lost 5 bases, V lost 3 bases, and 6 bases had no gene match. CDR3 in amino acids: CASSPSTGVHNEQFF. Here the CDR3 DNA reads TGTGCCAGCTCACCTTCGACAGGGGTTCACAATGAGCAGTTCTTC.

The chain joins TRBV12-3 or TRBV12-4 to TRBJ2-7; perhaps D is TRBD1 or TRBD2 (5 bases each). CDR3 length equals 13 residues. V shed 6 bases and J shed 3 bases, with 12 bases lying between them. CDR3 sequence (DNA): TGTGCCAGCAGCGGGGACGGGTTCTACGAGCAGTACTTC. This translates into CASSGDGFYEQYF.

The chain joins TRBV5-1 to TRBJ1-2; 7 bases map to TRBD1. The CDR3 length is 14 residues. With V trimmed by 4 bases and J by 2 bases, 5 bases remained unmatched. Germline V gene lookup returns CDR1 SGHRS and CDR2 YFSETQ. This chain's CDR3 is CASSPQTGNYGYTF. The DNA for the CDR3 is TGCGCCAGCAGCCCACAGACAGGGAACTATGGCTACACCTTC.

The J gene is TRBJ2-5, the V gene TRBV15; D might be TRBD2 (6 bases). Germline CDR1 is LNHNV and CDR2 is YYDKDF (reference sequence). The CDR3 sequence is 15 residues long. Between the trimmed V and J ends, which lost 1 base and 5 bases, there was a span of 14 bases. CDR3: CATSRVLRDGETQYF. The CDR3 DNA reads TGTGCCACCAGCAGAGTACTGCGGGATGGGGAGACCCAGTACTTC.

The chain combines TRBV5-1 with TRBJ2-1; D remains unclear. Germline V lookup: CDR1 SGHRS, CDR2 YFSETQ. V lost 6 bases, J lost 7 bases, and 17 bases lay in between. The CDR3 is 14 amino acids. This chain's CDR3 is CASTAADPSNEQFF. The CDR3 coding sequence is TGCGCCAGCACCGCGGCAGATCCGTCGAATGAGCAGTTCTTC.

The V call is TRBV12-3 or TRBV12-4, the J call TRBJ2-1; either TRBD1 or TRBD2 may fit D (5 bases each). With 3 bases removed from V and 12 bases from J, the gap between germline ends came to 15 bases. CDR3 length equals 13 residues. This CDR3 is CASSFSQGEWQFF. The CDR3 DNA is TGTGCCAGCAGTTTTTCTCAGGGAGAATGGCAGTTCTTC.

This clone was seen a handful of times. The chain carries TRBV10-3 and TRBJ1-3; D is unclear. CDR1 is ENHRY and CDR2 is SYGVKD in the germline V gene. V lost 6 bases, J lost 0 bases, and 9 bases lay in between. This CDR3 comprises 14 residues. The CDR3 region is CAIREDYSGNTIYF. As DNA, the CDR3 is TGTGCCATCAGGGAGGATTACTCTGGAAACACCATATATTTT.

This sequence joins TRBV6-5 and TRBJ1-6; possible D gene TRBD1, 5 bases. V lost 0 bases and J 10 bases, leaving 13 bases between the germline ends. There are 15 residues in the CDR3. Looked up from germline, CDR1 is MNHEY and CDR2 is SVGAGI. The DNA for the CDR3 is TGTGCCAGCAGTTACTCGAACAGTGGGGCCTCACCCCTCCACTTT. Amino acids: CASSYSNSGASPLHF.

The chain links TRBV2 to TRBJ1-6; 7 bases fit TRBD1. This CDR3 spans 13 amino acids. Per germline, CDR1 SNHLY and CDR2 FYNNEI. J was trimmed by 7 bases and V by 7 bases; bases with no gene match: 4. This CDR3 is CASNRGGNSPLHF. The CDR3 DNA reads as TGTGCCAGCAACAGGGGAGGCAATTCACCCCTCCACTTT.

This sequence joins TRBV18 and TRBJ2-7; possibly TRBD1 for D (6 bases). Trimming removed 4 bases at V and 3 bases at J, with 10 bases between. Germline V gene sequence: CDR1 KGHSH, CDR2 LQKENI. The CDR3 is made up of 13 amino acids. CDR3 sequence reads: CASSRDTFYEQYF. CDR3 nucleotides: TGTGCCAGCTCACGGGACACGTTCTACGAGCAGTACTTC. Full variable domain (missing parts from reference TRBV18 and TRBJ2-7): NAGVMQNPRHLVRRRGQEARLRCSPMKGHSHVYWYRQLPEEGLKFMVYLQKENIIDESGMPKERFSAEFPKEGPSILRIQQVVRGDSAAYFCASSRDTFYEQYFGPGTRLTVT.

The chain joins TRBV23-1 to TRBJ1-1; unclear D gene. TRBV23-1 is given ORF status, its function remaining uncertain. The CDR3 consists of 13 residues. Trimming shortened V by 1 base and J by 7 bases, and 10 bases separated the two germline ends. CDR3 sequence (DNA): TGCGCCAGCAGTCAATGCAGAAAAATTGAAGCTTTCTTT. This encodes CASSQCRKIEAFF.

This chain joins TRBV6-6 and TRBJ2-7, with 9 nucleotides matching TRBD2. V gave up 9 bases and J gave up 2 bases; unmatched junction bases: 5. There are 13 residues in the CDR3. Germline CDR1 is MNHNY and CDR2 is SVGAGI (reference sequence). The CDR3 loop reads CASRLAETYEQYF. The CDR3 DNA reads TGTGCCAGTCGACTAGCGGAAACCTACGAGCAGTACTTC.

The chain carries TRBV5-4 and TRBJ2-1; no clear D gene. Per germline, CDR1 SGHNT and CDR2 YYREEE (reference sequence). There are 15 residues in the CDR3. Trimming took off 6 bases at V and 0 bases at J, with 13 bases between the two ends. In DNA form, the CDR3 reads TGTGCCAGCACCGAGACACCTAGCTCCTACAATGAGCAGTTCTTC. Translation gives CASTETPSSYNEQFF.